The 13 T cell receptor beta chains reported below all come from one sample, sequenced in a study of shared clonotypes between healthy human individuals. Assay used: immunoSEQ multiplex PCR; TCRdb lists only in-frame clones, some missing. The profile shows roughly 2.5 million clones, 85% to 95% of them singletons. Sequenced material: naive CD4+ T cells sorted from blood. Subset here: CD45RA+ positively selected. The origin of the receptors is a young man in good health.

The chain is built from TRBV18 and TRBJ2-5; D is unresolved. V gave up 1 base and J gave up 5 bases, with 11 bases separating them. This CDR3 contains 14 residues. Germline lookup yields CDR1 KGHSH and CDR2 LQKENI. For the CDR3, the DNA is TGTGCCAGCTCACCACAAATGGCTGGGGAGACCCAGTACTTC. Translation gives CASSPQMAGETQYF.

This chain uses TRBV27 with TRBJ1-6; no clear D. The germline gives CDR1 MNHEY, CDR2 SMNVEV (reference sequence). V lost 2 bases and J lost 7, with 15 bases in between. The CDR3 totals 16 residues. CDR3 region: CASSLIFGGLNSPLHF. Written as DNA, the CDR3 is TGTGCCAGCAGTTTAATCTTCGGAGGGCTAAATTCACCCCTCCACTTT.

This chain joins TRBV5-1 and TRBJ2-3; TRBD2 matches 12 bases. The CDR3 is 19 residues long. Germline V gives CDR1 SGHRS, CDR2 YFSETQ. Unmatched junction bases numbered 12, after V lost 4 bases and J lost 0 bases. CDR3 sequence: CASSANPSGGAFSTDTQYF. CDR3 sequence (DNA): TGCGCCAGCAGCGCCAATCCTAGCGGGGGGGCCTTTAGCACAGATACGCAGTATTTT. The full variable domain, its missing parts supplied by reference TRBV5-1 and TRBJ2-3, is KAGVTQTPRYLIKTRGQQVTLSCSPISGHRSVSWYQQTPGQGLQFLFEYFSETQRNKGNFPGRFSGRQFSNSRSEMNVSTLELGDSALYLCASSANPSGGAFSTDTQYFGPGTRLTVL.

This clone has a single count. This chain connects TRBV19 to TRBJ2-7; no reliable D call. The germline V gene encodes CDR1 LNHDA and CDR2 SQIVND (reference sequence). This CDR3 comprises 13 residues. The germline V and J ends were trimmed by 3 bases and 6 bases, with 12 bases remaining between them. The CDR3 reads CASSIQNNAEQYF. CDR3 DNA sequence: TGTGCCAGTAGTATTCAGAATAACGCCGAGCAGTACTTC.

Turning to this clone: This CDR3 is also generated by other DNA sequences in the sample. CDR3 region: CASSLGQGNQPQHF. Written as DNA, the CDR3 is TGTGCCAGCAGCCTGGGACAGGGCAATCAGCCCCAGCATTTT. The chain couples TRBV27 to TRBJ1-5; 8 bases fit TRBD1. Looked up from germline, CDR1 is MNHEY and CDR2 is SMNVEV (reference sequence). The CDR3 loop spans 14 amino acids. Germline trimming cut 6 bases from V and 2 bases from J; bases unmatched to any gene: 3.

The chain carries TRBV2 and TRBJ2-2; TRBD1 is a possible D gene (6 bases). V shed 5 bases and J shed 0 bases, with 13 bases lying between them. CDR3 length: 16 residues. Germline-derived CDR1 and CDR2 are SNHLY and FYNNEI. The CDR3, as DNA: TGTGCCAGCAGTACCATCTCAGGGGCGAACACCGGGGAGCTGTTTTTT. Its translation: CASSTISGANTGELFF.

The chain couples TRBV6-5 to TRBJ1-5; TRBD1 might be the D (5 bases). The germline V gene has CDR1 MNHEY and CDR2 SVGAGI. The CDR3 totals 15 residues. V was clipped by 6 bases and J by 0 bases, with 12 bases between them. The CDR3 loop is CASRPSTVSNQPQHF. As DNA, the CDR3 is TGTGCCAGCAGGCCCTCGACAGTTAGCAATCAGCCCCAGCATTTT.

The chain combines TRBV4-3 with TRBJ2-3; possibly TRBD2 for D (6 bases). With 1 base removed from V and 4 bases from J, the gap between germline ends came to 18 bases. Per the germline V gene, CDR1 is LGHNA and CDR2 is YSLEER. The CDR3 extends over 17 amino acids. The CDR3 bases are TGCGCCAGCAGCCAAGGAGGTCGACTAGTAGAATCAGATACGCAGTATTTT. It yields the protein CASSQGGRLVESDTQYF.

This chain connects TRBV27 to TRBJ2-2, with 10 bases lining up with TRBD1. CDR1 is MNHEY and CDR2 is SMNVEV in the germline V gene (reference sequence). V lost 5 bases and J lost 4; bases outside the gene matches: 13. The CDR3 is made up of 18 amino acids. CDR3 in DNA: TGTGCCAGCAGTACCATCGGGACAGGGGCACAAGTCACCGGGGAGCTGTTTTTT. This translates into CASSTIGTGAQVTGELFF.

V and J are TRBV30 and TRBJ2-3, with D perhaps matching TRBD1 or TRBD2 (5 bases each). Per germline, CDR1 GTSNPN and CDR2 SVGIG (reference sequence). The V gene lost 1 base and the J gene lost 2 bases, with 13 bases spanning the gap. The CDR3 consists of 15 residues. The CDR3 nucleotides are TGTGCCTGGAGTGGGGGGTACGGGTTCACAGATACGCAGTATTTT. Translated, it gives CAWSGGYGFTDTQYF.

The chain couples TRBV6-5 to TRBJ2-1, with D perhaps matching TRBD1 (6 bases). In germline, CDR1 is MNHEY, CDR2 SVGAGI. The CDR3 extends over 14 amino acids. V gave up 5 bases and J gave up 6 bases, with 14 bases separating them. In nucleotides, the CDR3 is TGTGCCAGCAGTCCCTCAGGGGTTTCCAATGAGCAGTTCTTC. Amino acid sequence: CASSPSGVSNEQFF.

The chain recombines TRBV19 with TRBJ2-7; D gene unclear. The V and J ends lost 3 bases and 0 bases respectively, with 9 bases between them. Per the germline V gene, CDR1 is LNHDA and CDR2 is SQIVND (reference sequence). The CDR3 totals 14 residues. The CDR3 spells CASSMQANSYEQYF. For the CDR3, the DNA is TGTGCCAGTAGTATGCAGGCGAACTCCTACGAGCAGTACTTC.

Concerning this clone itself: This specimen includes other DNA sequences encoding the same CDR3. Written as DNA, the CDR3 is TGCGCCAGCAGTGGACAGGGCTACACTGAAGCTTTCTTT. Protein product: CASSGQGYTEAFF. The V gene is TRBV10-2, the J gene TRBJ1-1; TRBD1 matches 7 bases. The CDR3 has 13 residues. V shed 4 bases and J 3 bases; nucleotides not matched to a gene: 2. CDR1 WSHSY and CDR2 SAAADI come from the germline V gene.